These 28 T cell receptor beta chains were sequenced from one sample in a study of T cell responses to AZD1222 COVID-19 vaccine. The table came from immunoSEQ multiplex PCR; TCRdb's copy has only in-frame clones and leaves some out. Found here are about 150,000 clones, roughly nine tenths of them singletons; the top ten hold around 3.8%. The material sequenced was peripheral blood, taken 28 days after the second AZD1222 dose. These receptors were taken from an adult who received the AZD1222 COVID-19 vaccine.

This clone was counted a few times. The V gene is TRBV6-1, the J gene TRBJ1-2, with D unclear. Germline loops: CDR1 MNHNS, CDR2 SASEGT. The CDR3 runs to 16 residues. V shed 3 bases and J shed 4 bases, with 18 bases lying between them. This CDR3 is CASSDPLAGPIYGYTF. DNA for the CDR3: TGTGCCAGCAGTGACCCTTTGGCGGGTCCAATCTATGGCTACACCTTC.

V usage is TRBV27 and J usage is TRBJ2-3; D is ambiguous. This CDR3 region has 12 residues. V lost 2 bases to trimming and J lost 6 bases, with 6 bases between them. CDR1 and CDR2 (germline): MNHEY, SMNVEV (reference sequence). The CDR3 sequence: CASSLLGDTQYF. CDR3 DNA: TGTGCCAGCAGTTTACTGGGCGATACGCAGTATTTT.

The chain links TRBV11-2 to TRBJ2-5; possible D gene TRBD2, 5 bases. V was clipped by 3 bases and J by 5 bases, with 10 bases between them. This CDR3 is 13 amino acids long. Germline CDR1 and CDR2: SGHAT and FQNNGV. The CDR3 DNA reads as TGTGCCAGCAGCTTCGGCTCGGGGGAGACCCAGTACTTC. It encodes CASSFGSGETQYF. Full variable domain (rest looked up from reference TRBV11-2 and TRBJ2-5): EAGVAQSPRYKIIEKRQSVAFWCNPISGHATLYWYQQILGQGPKLLIQFQNNGVVDDSQLPKDRFSAERLKGVDSTLKIQPAKLEDSAVYLCASSFGSGETQYFGPGTRLLVL.

The chain joins TRBV3-1 (or the pseudogene TRBV3-2) to TRBJ1-3, with D hard to call. This CDR3 has 15 residues. CDR1 is LGHDT and CDR2 is YNNKEL in the germline V gene (reference sequence). Trimming cost V 2 bases and J 0 bases, with 8 bases left between them. DNA of the CDR3: TGTGCCAGCAGCCAATTTCCCCTCTCTGGAAACACCATATATTTT. Translating it yields CASSQFPLSGNTIYF.

This chain links TRBV19 with TRBJ1-4; tentative D call: TRBD1 (5 bases). V was shortened by 3 bases and J by 4 bases, with 9 bases between the two germline ends. Germline assignment: CDR1 LNHDA and CDR2 SQIVND (reference sequence). The CDR3 is 14 amino acids. CDR3: CASSMGDINEKLFF. The CDR3 region has the DNA TGTGCCAGTAGTATGGGGGATATTAATGAAAAACTGTTTTTT.

CDR3 nucleotide sequence: TGTGCCAGCAGCCCCCGCCGGGACAGGGATGAGCAGTTCTTC. Amino acid sequence: CASSPRRDRDEQFF. The chain combines TRBV3-1 (or the pseudogene TRBV3-2) with TRBJ2-1, with 9 bases fitting TRBD1. V gave up 4 bases and J gave up 8 bases; unmatched junction bases: 6. Germline values: CDR1 LGHDT, CDR2 YNNKEL (reference sequence). This CDR3 is 14 amino acids long.

This chain joins TRBV21-1 and TRBJ2-4; TRBD2, the table's D call, was not compared with the DNA. TRBV21-1 has pseudogene status. This CDR3 is built from 14 residues. The CDR3 region has the DNA TGTGCCAGCAGCAAACCGGGGAGTAAGAACATTCAGTACTTC. Translating gives CASSKPGSKNIQYF.

J is TRBJ1-1 and V is TRBV12-1; the table names TRBD1, a call not compared with the DNA. TRBV12-1 is a listed pseudogene. The CDR3 is made up of 17 amino acids. The CDR3 region has the DNA TGTGCCAGCAGCTTTCCGACCAGGTACCCGGCAGGGACTGAAGCTTTCTTT. Residues: CASSFPTRYPAGTEAFF.

This clone was seen just once. This chain joins TRBV15 and TRBJ1-2; no clear D gene. The CDR3 sequence is 13 residues long. The V end lost 1 base, the J end lost 4 bases, and 7 bases lay between the germline ends. Germline V gene data show CDR1 as LNHNV and CDR2 as YYDKDF (reference sequence). The CDR3 DNA reads as TGTGCCACCAGCAGAGTGGAGGCCTATGGCTACACCTTC. Protein: CATSRVEAYGYTF.

The V call is TRBV5-4, the J call TRBJ2-5, with TRBD1 matching 9 bases. Germline CDR1 is SGHNT and CDR2 is YYREEE (reference sequence). CDR3 size: 13 residues. Trimming removed 5 bases from V and 5 bases from J; junction bases left unmatched: 4. The CDR3 DNA reads TGTGCCAGCAGTCGGACAGGGGCGGAGACCCAGTACTTC. Protein product: CASSRTGAETQYF.

The rearrangement uses TRBV6-5 and TRBJ2-7; D perhaps matches TRBD1 (5 bases). Trimming removed 6 bases at V and 3 bases at J, with 12 bases between. Germline loops: CDR1 MNHEY, CDR2 SVGAGI. There are 13 residues in the CDR3. The CDR3 sequence: CASRDNFIYEQYF. CDR3 nucleotide sequence: TGTGCCAGCAGGGACAACTTCATCTACGAGCAGTACTTC.

This clone was detected once. The chain has TRBV19 and TRBJ2-7; 11 bases are a match to TRBD2. This CDR3 is 14 amino acids long. Losses at the gene ends were 3 bases for V and 3 bases for J; bases not matched to a gene: 1. The V gene's germline CDR1 is LNHDA and CDR2 SQIVND (reference sequence). CDR3 amino acids: CASSMTSGIYEQYF. The CDR3 DNA follows: TGTGCCAGTAGTATGACTAGCGGGATCTACGAGCAGTACTTC. Filled out from reference TRBV19 and TRBJ2-7, the complete variable domain reads DGGITQSPKYLFRKEGQNVTLSCEQNLNHDAMYWYRQDPGQGLRLIYYSQIVNDFQKGDIAEGYSVSREKKESFPLTVTSAQKNPTAFYLCASSMTSGIYEQYFGPGTRLTVT.

The chain recombines TRBV24-1 with TRBJ1-5; weak D call: TRBD1 (6 bases). The V gene's germline CDR1 is KGHDR and CDR2 SFDVKD. The V end was cut by 9 bases, the J end by 1 base, with 12 bases between. The CDR3 is made up of 14 amino acids. CDR3 region: CATGTGASNQPQHF. The CDR3 DNA sequence: TGTGCCACCGGGACGGGGGCAAGCAATCAGCCCCAGCATTTT.

The chain is built from TRBV2 and TRBJ2-2; a weak D match, TRBD1 (5 bases). The CDR3 runs to 16 residues. Trimming took off 5 bases at V and 0 bases at J, with 13 bases between the two ends. The germline V gene encodes CDR1 SNHLY and CDR2 FYNNEI. The CDR3 region has the DNA TGTGCCAGCAGTCCCCGGACACCACCGAACACCGGGGAGCTGTTTTTT. It is translated as CASSPRTPPNTGELFF.

The rearrangement uses TRBV2 and TRBJ2-1, with no clear D. V lost 4 bases, J lost 2 bases, and 9 bases lay in between. In germline, CDR1 is SNHLY, CDR2 FYNNEI. The CDR3 covers 14 residues. The CDR3 here is CASSADPTYNEQFF. The CDR3 DNA reads as TGTGCCAGCAGTGCGGATCCTACCTACAATGAGCAGTTCTTC.

This chain joins TRBV4-2 and TRBJ2-5; D perhaps matches TRBD2 (5 bases). CDR3 size: 15 residues. CDR1 and CDR2 (germline): LGHNA, YNFKEQ. Trimming took off 0 bases at V and 0 bases at J, with 8 bases between the two ends. DNA of the CDR3: TGTGCCAGCAGCCAAGATACTAGTTACCAAGAGACCCAGTACTTC. Protein: CASSQDTSYQETQYF.

The chain employs TRBV14 and TRBJ2-7, with a weak D call TRBD1 (5 bases). V was cut by 2 bases and J by 4 bases, with 18 bases left in between. Germline CDR1 and CDR2: SGHDN and FVKESK. The length of the CDR3 is 16 residues. The CDR3 DNA follows: TGTGCCAGCAGCCAACAGAGGCAGGGTCAGCGTTACGAGCAGTACTTC. Encoded protein: CASSQQRQGQRYEQYF.

This rearrangement joins TRBV5-6 to TRBJ2-3, with D perhaps TRBD1 or TRBD2 (5 bases each). The V and J ends lost 6 bases and 2 bases respectively, with 19 bases between them. CDR1 SGHDT and CDR2 YYEEEE come from the germline V gene. The CDR3 length is 16 residues. CDR3 protein: CASIRIRDPSTDTQYF. Written as DNA, the CDR3 is TGTGCCAGCATAAGGATCCGGGACCCCTCCACAGATACGCAGTATTTT.

J is TRBJ1-2 and V is TRBV24-1; D not certain. This CDR3 spans 12 amino acids. CDR1 is KGHDR, CDR2 SFDVKD, per germline. Trimming removed 4 bases at V and 8 bases at J, with 10 bases between. This chain's CDR3 is CATSDPALGYTF. DNA of the CDR3: TGTGCCACCAGTGACCCAGCACTCGGCTACACCTTC.

This chain links TRBV7-9 with TRBJ1-6, with 9 bases aligning to TRBD1. After removal of 4 bases from V and 10 bases from J, the junction contained 8 bases not matched to a gene. Germline V gene sequence: CDR1 SEHNR, CDR2 FQNEAQ (reference sequence). The CDR3 consists of 15 residues. The CDR3 reads CASSYGTGLSSPLHF. CDR3 nucleotide sequence: TGTGCCAGCAGCTACGGGACAGGGTTATCCTCACCCCTCCACTTT.

This chain connects TRBV6-1 to TRBJ1-6, with D perhaps TRBD1 (6 bases). V shed 1 base and J shed 9 bases, with 13 bases lying between them. The CDR3 spans 15 residues. Germline loops: CDR1 MNHNS, CDR2 SASEGT. The CDR3 reads CASSEEGGGGSPLHF. The CDR3 DNA is TGTGCCAGCAGTGAAGAGGGGGGAGGTGGTTCACCCCTCCACTTT.

This chain connects TRBV27 to TRBJ2-1; D not resolved. This CDR3 is built from 13 residues. The V gene lost 2 bases and the J gene lost 8 bases, with 10 bases spanning the gap. The germline V gene has CDR1 MNHEY and CDR2 SMNVEV (reference sequence). CDR3: CASSLVGQDEQFF. DNA for the CDR3: TGTGCCAGCAGTTTAGTGGGTCAGGATGAGCAGTTCTTC.

The rearrangement uses TRBV4-2 and TRBJ1-2; D is undetermined. The CDR3 covers 16 residues. Germline CDR1 LGHNA, CDR2 YNFKEQ. V was trimmed by 0 bases and J by 5 bases, leaving 16 bases between them. CDR3 loop: CASSQEQSTPAYGYTF. For the CDR3, the DNA is TGTGCCAGCAGCCAAGAGCAGTCCACGCCCGCGTATGGCTACACCTTC.

V gene TRBV30 combines with J gene TRBJ1-1; possible D gene TRBD1, 6 bases. Germline CDR1 and CDR2: GTSNPN and SVGIG (reference sequence). Trimming cost V 0 bases and J 3 bases, with 17 bases left between them. There are 16 residues in the CDR3. CDR3 sequence reads: CAWSVPPGAQDTEAFF. The CDR3, as DNA: TGTGCCTGGAGTGTACCCCCAGGGGCGCAGGACACTGAAGCTTTCTTT.

The CDR3 loop is CASSLLRESSYEQYF. CDR3 nucleotide sequence: TGTGCCAGCAGCTTGTTAAGGGAGTCCTCCTACGAGCAGTACTTC. V gene TRBV7-2 combines with J gene TRBJ2-7, with D possibly being TRBD2 (5 bases). CDR1 is SGHTA, CDR2 FQGNSA, per germline. CDR3 size: 15 residues. With 3 bases removed from V and 0 bases from J, the gap between germline ends came to 12 bases.

The chain uses TRBV5-1 and TRBJ1-3; no reliable D call. From germline, CDR1 is SGHRS and CDR2 YFSETQ. The CDR3 consists of 18 residues. V lost 0 bases to trimming and J lost 2 bases, with 18 bases between them. CDR3 in DNA: TGCGCCAGCAGCTTGGAATTGGCAGGTTCCCTTGCTGGAAACACCATATATTTT. Its translation: CASSLELAGSLAGNTIYF.

This chain links TRBV7-8 with TRBJ2-2, with a possible D match to TRBD2 (5 bases). Per germline, CDR1 SGHVS and CDR2 FQNEAQ. Trimming cost V 1 base and J 5 bases, with 8 bases left between them. This CDR3 contains 14 residues. This chain's CDR3 is CASSLETGTGELFF. As DNA, the CDR3 is TGTGCCAGCAGCTTAGAAACGGGGACCGGGGAGCTGTTTTTT. The full variable domain, in which reference TRBV7-8 and TRBJ2-2 provide the parts outside the CDR3, is GAGVSQSPRYKVAKRGQDVALRCDPISGHVSLFWYQQALGQGPEFLTYFQNEAQLDKSGLPSDRFFAERPEGSVSTLKIQRTQQEDSAVYLCASSLETGTGELFFGEGSRLTVL.

The chain links TRBV6-6 to TRBJ1-2, with D perhaps TRBD1 (6 bases). Trimming took 4 bases from V and 3 from J, leaving 12 bases between them. This CDR3 contains 14 residues. Germline V gene lookup returns CDR1 MNHNY and CDR2 SVGAGI (reference sequence). CDR3 in amino acids: CASSWGAVDYGYTF. Here the CDR3 DNA reads TGTGCCAGCAGTTGGGGGGCCGTTGACTATGGCTACACCTTC.